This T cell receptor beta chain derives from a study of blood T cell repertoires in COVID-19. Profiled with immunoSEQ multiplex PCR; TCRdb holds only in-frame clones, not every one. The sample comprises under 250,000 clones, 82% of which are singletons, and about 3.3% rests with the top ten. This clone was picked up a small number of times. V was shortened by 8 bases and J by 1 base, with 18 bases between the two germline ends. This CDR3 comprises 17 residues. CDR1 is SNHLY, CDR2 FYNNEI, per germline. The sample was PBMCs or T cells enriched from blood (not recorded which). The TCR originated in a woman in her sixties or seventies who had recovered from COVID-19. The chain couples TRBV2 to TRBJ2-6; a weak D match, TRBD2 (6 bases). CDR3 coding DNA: TGTGCCAGCGATTCTCGGGGGTCCCGATCTGGGGCCAACGTCCTGACTTTC. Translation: CASDSRGSRSGANVLTF.